This TCR beta chain was captured by sequencing in a study of cytomegalovirus exposure and HLA in healthy donors (dated by TCRdb to the late 2010s). Some background on the complete study: According to an earlier analysis of 587 of the donors, about 170 million T cells yielded 90 million to 140 million unique TCR beta sequences and 276 Gb of sequence data. Typing coverage differed by locus: A, B, C, DRB1 and DQB1 were typed in roughly 629-640 donors, DQA1 in 500 to 550, DPA1 in around 580, and DPB1 in around 440. The study aimed to test whether signatures of past pathogen exposure could be identified by cataloging public T cell receptors. Rather than using new phenotypic data, the later analysis identified candidate immune exposures from TCR beta sequences and from how often those sequences occurred across donors. On average, about 240,000 unique TCR beta nucleotide sequences were sequenced per donor among a few hundred genotyped donors of the cohort, with around 19% of those sequences being non-productive. A later genetic analysis took genome-wide SNP genotypes for about 65% of the 666 donors and used that subset as a discovery cohort. Donor age, sex, ethnicity and CMV serostatus were compiled together with the repertoire data. The study used immunosequencing to profile the T cell repertoires of 666 subjects and linked those repertoires to cytomegalovirus serostatus. HLA typing included class I and class II loci at four-digit resolution. The genetic ancestry cluster associated with self-reported Caucasian donors included over 80% of the roughly 410 genotyped donors. A few DR-DQ haplotypes were treated as single units for association and clustering because of strong linkage in the cohort. In a later analysis, previously published TCR beta repertoires from 670 or so donors were re-analyzed and high-resolution HLA genotyping was added so that TCR occurrence patterns could be studied. An early release covering some 640 HLA-typed donors comprised about 310 gigabases of sequencing data and approximately 80 million unique TCR sequences. In addition to the first cohort of approximately 670 subjects, a separate validation cohort of 130 or so different subjects was used. To decide whether each TCR beta V gene segment behaved as functional or pseudogenic, an earlier analysis of 587 of the donors relied on high-throughput TCR beta sequencing. All discovery cohort repertoires had been generated using a single sequencing platform. High-throughput TCR immunosequencing, statistical association of individual TCRs with disease status, and machine learning were combined to predict cytomegalovirus infection status.

Here is what the overall study found, with its caveats: Because counts were too low, about 18 rarely observed V segments, including chromosome 9 orphons, were excluded from the earlier analysis of fewer than 650 of the donors. In this cohort, only TCR beta chains were sequenced, and detectable features were limited by the absence of alpha or paired-chain data. In a later analysis, HLA-associated TCR beta chains showed more clonal expansion and lower generation probabilities than non-associated chains that were equally common. Because HLA typing was missing for some donors at each locus, association tests included only the typed subset. The presence/absence analyses assumed that sequencing depth was roughly uniform across donors, and that assumption may not be true. Most TCR sequences were observed very rarely across donors, whereas some public TCRs were present in many individuals. Several of the top co-occurrence clusters appeared to be linked to parvovirus B19, influenza, CMV and Epstein-Barr virus, according to a later analysis. The classifier was reported to diagnose cytomegalovirus status with high specificity and sensitivity in both the original and validation cohorts. The only immune exposure information available for the cohort was CMV serostatus. Correlated functional status among segregating V segments might reflect linkage disequilibrium, but an unknown experimental factor could not be ruled out. In a later analysis, the rate of TCR association differed among HLA loci, with DRB1 alleles having the most associated TCRs and HLA-C alleles having the fewest. The sequencing pipeline was judged likely to have produced a cluster of highly shared sequence variants as a technical artifact. A few of the identified cytomegalovirus-associated TCR beta chains were confirmed in vitro to be specific for cytomegalovirus antigens. In an earlier analysis of approximately 590 of the donors, most TCR beta V segments were observed in productive rearrangements about 87% or about 30% of the time, broadly matching IMGT annotations. A further reported finding was that TCR beta sequences accurately predicted the HLA-A and HLA-B alleles for most subjects in the first cohort. In a later analysis, over 15,000 TCR beta sequences were associated with specific HLA alleles at a false discovery rate of 0.05. The study listed 150 to 200 TCR beta chains as associated with cytomegalovirus. The authors suggested that the approach could potentially be extended to other disease states and immunological phenotypes. In a later analysis, most CMV-associated TCR beta chains were found to appear HLA-restricted, with HLA associations seemingly driven largely by CMV exposure. Some IMGT-functional V segments, including TRBV6-2 and TRBV6-3, could not be told apart with the 87-base-pair reads, so those segments were excluded. In a later genetic analysis, a missense DCLRE1C variant was associated with V-gene and J-gene trimming of TCR beta chains, and the association was replicated in an independent cohort. Strong co-occurrence of HLA alleles, especially DR and DQ, made assigning TCR associations to individual alleles difficult. According to a later genetic analysis, donors in an Asian-associated ancestry cluster had fewer N-insertions in productive TCRs than the approximately 670-donor mean.

The protocol used for the library was the immunoSEQ multiplex PCR assay. The multiplex PCR relied on a mix of 60 forward primers for TCR Vbeta segments and 13 reverse primers for TCR Jbeta segments. The CDR3 region of rearranged TCR beta genes was amplified from genomic DNA with a multiplex PCR assay. Amplified TCR beta libraries were sequenced as 87-base-pair reads on the Illumina HiSeq System. The study's own analysis went as follows. A later analysis tallied around 80 million unique TCR beta chains across the 666 repertoires, and 10 million to 11 million of those chains were shared by two or more donors. A nearest-neighbor algorithm error-corrected the raw reads and collapsed the reads into unique sequences, merging closely related sequences to remove PCR and sequencing errors. V, D and J gene segments were assigned by aligning CDR3 sequences to IMGT reference sequences. For a sequence to be retained, at least a six-nucleotide match to both a V gene segment and a J gene segment was required. Rearrangements were classified as productive when the CDR3 lacked stop codons and remained in frame with V and J, and all other rearrangements were classified as non-productive. Following IMGT convention, CDR3 was defined as the stretch from the second conserved V-encoded cysteine up to the conserved J-encoded phenylalanine. Sequences without an unambiguous match to a single V gene segment were excluded from the earlier analysis of approximately 600 of the donors. An earlier analysis of fewer than 750 of the donors called V segments functional above 56.7% productive rearrangements and segregating when the between-donor standard deviation exceeded 5%. A statistical classification framework was built for diagnosing cytomegalovirus status from the catalog of TCR beta chain sequences. A later analysis assigned V and J genes by comparing TCR nucleotide sequences with IMGT/GENE-DB human TR gene sequences. The TCRdist pipeline was used in a later analysis to assign CDR3 sequences and most-parsimonious VDJ recombination scenarios. In a later analysis, each TCR beta chain was defined by its CDR3 amino acid sequence together with its V-gene family, and reads lacking a unique V-gene family were excluded. As a way to deal with suspected cross-contamination and a sequencing artifact, a later analysis dropped nearly 600 nucleotide sequences that were highly shared and had low generation probability. A later analysis calculated a clonal expansion index for each public chain from normalized within-repertoire ranks of inferred template counts. A later analysis computed generation probabilities with a VDJ recombination model fitted to out-of-frame rearrangements, and checked the results against IGoR. In a later analysis, hypergeometric tests were used to score TCR-TCR, TCR-HLA and TCR-CMV co-occurrence, with a repertoire-size bias correction applied to TCR pairs. In a later analysis, false discovery rates were estimated by permuting HLA or CMV assignments 20 times. A later analysis grouped co-occurring TCRs with DBSCAN, adding TCRdist sequence similarity when clustering within HLA-allele-positive subsets. For co-occurrence clustering, repertoires with fewer than 30,000 or more than 120,000 public chains were excluded, along with a handful of repertoires with anomalous nucleotide sharing. Not all clones reach the TCRdb copy of this immuneACCESS table, which keeps in-frame sequences only. Checked studies attribute under half of the gap to unresolved V genes and leave the rest unexplained. V and J calls and clone size are those listed in that table; D and trimming were worked out from the DNA. The record for this sample contains 110,000 to 150,000 clones. The top ten clonotypes cover 0.96% of the sample.

As encoded in the germline V gene, CDR1 is SGHRS while CDR2 is YFSETQ. Trimmed from V: 3 bases; trimmed from J: 0 bases; junction bases lacking a gene match: 8. The CDR3 contains 16 residues, cysteine and phenylalanine counted. CDR3 DNA only is kept here, 48 bases in frame from base 1. With regard to this clone: The antigen it recognizes is unknown.

The cohort was made up of about 670 healthy bone marrow donors. Cohort members were all nominally healthy when sampled, although unrecorded immune exposures were likely present. The donor was CMV seronegative and belonged to the group of around 400 seronegative cohort members. A peripheral blood sample was provided by each donor, and peripheral blood mononuclear cells were used for TCR beta sequencing. Genomic DNA extraction from the blood cell samples was performed with the Qiagen DNeasy Blood Extraction Kit. This TCR was sampled from a male donor in good health and CMV-seronegative. The chain couples TRBV5-1 to TRBJ1-2; TRBD1 agrees with 7 junctional bases. The sequencing input was PBMCs. The sequence in DNA is TGCGCCAGCAGCTCGACAGGGTCCGAAGCTAACTATGGCTACACCTTC. The encoded protein is CASSSTGSEANYGYTF.